This TCR beta chain was identified during a study of CD8+CD57+ T cells in acquired aplastic anemia. This clonotype was seen just once. V lost 3 bases and J lost 1; bases outside the gene matches: 7. Germline lookup yields CDR1 SGDLS and CDR2 YYNGEE. The CDR3 sequence is 16 residues long. Genomic DNA served as template for TCR beta VDJ and CDR3 profiling. TCRdb re-called the reads through MiXCR, storing one row per CDR3 protein. The sample carries 150,000 to 200,000 distinct CDR3 sequences, around 66% recorded once. Sequenced material: sorted CD4+, CD8+, or CD8+CD57+ T cells (not recorded which) from PBMCs. This clonotype originated in a human donor with severe aplastic anemia or a healthy control (not recorded which). The rearrangement joins TRBV9 to TRBJ2-7; 10 positions agree with TRBD1. In DNA form, the CDR3 reads TGTGCCAGCAGCGGATGGACAGGGGGAATGTCCTACGAGCAGTACTTC. This gives the protein CASSGWTGGMSYEQYF.